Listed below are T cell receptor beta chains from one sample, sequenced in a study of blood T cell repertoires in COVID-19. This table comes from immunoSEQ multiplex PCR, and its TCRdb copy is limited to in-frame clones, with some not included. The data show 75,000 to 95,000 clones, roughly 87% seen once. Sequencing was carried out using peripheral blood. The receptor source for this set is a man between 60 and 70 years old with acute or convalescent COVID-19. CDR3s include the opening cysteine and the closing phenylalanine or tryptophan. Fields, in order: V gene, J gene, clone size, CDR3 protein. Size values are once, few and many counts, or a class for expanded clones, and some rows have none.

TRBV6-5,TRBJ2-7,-,CATMDSSYEQYF
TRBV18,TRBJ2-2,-,CASSPLQTGELFF
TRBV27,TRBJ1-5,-,CASSLLGGWQPQHF
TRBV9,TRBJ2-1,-,CASSSRGAGFNNEQFF
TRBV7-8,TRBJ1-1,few,CASSPRGNTEAFF
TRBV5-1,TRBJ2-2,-,CASSYRDRDPGELFF
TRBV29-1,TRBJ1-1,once,CSVATGVGTEAFF
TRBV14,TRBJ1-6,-,CASSHTPSSYNSPFHF
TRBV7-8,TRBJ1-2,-,CASSLPGGYGYTF
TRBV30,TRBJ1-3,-,CAWSQVPGGFGNTIYF
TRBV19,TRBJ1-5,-,CASSQQGDNQPQHF
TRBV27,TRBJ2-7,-,CASSFVSGGTYEQYF
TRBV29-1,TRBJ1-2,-,CSVPRNYGYTF
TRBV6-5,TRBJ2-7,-,CASSKDTGEQYF
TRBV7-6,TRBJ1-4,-,CASSLSGSTNEKLFF
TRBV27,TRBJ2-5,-,CASSLSTGVGETQYF
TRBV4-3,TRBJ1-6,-,CASSQEGVRAGDSPLHF
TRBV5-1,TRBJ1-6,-,CASSLVQGRTPLHF
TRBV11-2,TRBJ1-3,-,CASTPSSGNTIYF
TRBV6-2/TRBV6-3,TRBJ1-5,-,CASSSGTGRVSGNQPQHF
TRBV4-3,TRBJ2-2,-,CASSQRGGNTGELFF
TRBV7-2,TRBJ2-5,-,CASTTGQGKTQYF
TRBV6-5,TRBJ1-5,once,CASSLTGSGQPQHF
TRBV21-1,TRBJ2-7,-,CASSRAALCIYEQYF
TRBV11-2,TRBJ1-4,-,CASSAQGQANEKLFF
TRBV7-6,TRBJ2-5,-,CASRAGGFSQETQYF
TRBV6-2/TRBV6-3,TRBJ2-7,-,CASSFNLRGKDSYEQYF
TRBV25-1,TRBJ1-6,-,CATGTQGSYNSPLHF
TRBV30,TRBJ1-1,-,CAWSQAQYTEAFF
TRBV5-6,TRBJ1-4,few,CASSLPSMEKLFF
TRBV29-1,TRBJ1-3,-,CSVVDWDPDSGNTIYF
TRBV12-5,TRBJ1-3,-,CASGLAHRNTIYF
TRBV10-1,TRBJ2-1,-,CASSESTLAGVNNEQFF
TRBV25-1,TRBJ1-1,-,CASSATGLTEAFF
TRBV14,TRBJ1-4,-,CASSHRLGAATNEKLFF
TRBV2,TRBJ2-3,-,CASSDPLAGGQDTQYF
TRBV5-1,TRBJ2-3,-,CASSLSGGEDTQYF
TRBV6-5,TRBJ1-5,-,CASSYSHRGNQPQHF
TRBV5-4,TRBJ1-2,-,CASSPPGTGTAGYTF
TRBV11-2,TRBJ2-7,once,CASSLVAGFMGNEQYF
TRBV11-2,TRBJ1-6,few,CASSVPTGSNSPLHF
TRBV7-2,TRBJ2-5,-,CASSLGGLTATETQYF
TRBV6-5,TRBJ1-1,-,CASSLRTDNTEAFF
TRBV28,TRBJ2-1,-,CASSPGGSLNEQFF
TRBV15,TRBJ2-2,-,CATSRDLLAGTGELFF
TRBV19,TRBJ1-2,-,CASSYRGNYYGYTF
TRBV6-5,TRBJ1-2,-,CASSYSSAGQNYGYTF
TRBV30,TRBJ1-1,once,CAWSATGSEAFF
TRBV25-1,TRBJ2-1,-,CASSRPGDEGNEQFF
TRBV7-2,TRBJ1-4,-,CASSPAGPRDEKLFF
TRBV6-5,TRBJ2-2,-,CASSSWDYLTGELFF